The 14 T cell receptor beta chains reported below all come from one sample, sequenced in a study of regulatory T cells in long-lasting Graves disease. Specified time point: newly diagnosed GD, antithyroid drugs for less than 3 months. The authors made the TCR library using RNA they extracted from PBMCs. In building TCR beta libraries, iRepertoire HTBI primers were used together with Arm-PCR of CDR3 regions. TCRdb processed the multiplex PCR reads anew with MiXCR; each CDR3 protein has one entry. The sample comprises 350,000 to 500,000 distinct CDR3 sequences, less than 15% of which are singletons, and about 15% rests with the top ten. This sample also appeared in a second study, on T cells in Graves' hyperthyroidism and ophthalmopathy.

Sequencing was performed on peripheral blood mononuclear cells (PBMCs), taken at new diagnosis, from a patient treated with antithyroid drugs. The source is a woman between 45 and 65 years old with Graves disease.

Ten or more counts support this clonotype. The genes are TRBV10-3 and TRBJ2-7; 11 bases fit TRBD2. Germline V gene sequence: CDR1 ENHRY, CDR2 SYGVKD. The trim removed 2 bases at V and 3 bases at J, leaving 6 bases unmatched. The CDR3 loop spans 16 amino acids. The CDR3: CAISERKTSGNYEQYF. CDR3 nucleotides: TGTGCCATCAGTGAGCGAAAGACTAGCGGGAACTACGAGCAGTACTTC.

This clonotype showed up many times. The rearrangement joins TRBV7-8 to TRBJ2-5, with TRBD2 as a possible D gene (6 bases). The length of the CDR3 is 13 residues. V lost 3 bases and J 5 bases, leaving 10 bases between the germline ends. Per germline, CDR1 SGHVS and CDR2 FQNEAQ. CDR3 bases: TGTGCCAGCAGCTTGGCGGGACGGGAGACCCAGTACTTC. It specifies CASSLAGRETQYF. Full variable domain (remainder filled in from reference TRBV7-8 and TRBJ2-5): GAGVSQSPRYKVAKRGQDVALRCDPISGHVSLFWYQQALGQGPEFLTYFQNEAQLDKSGLPSDRFFAERPEGSVSTLKIQRTQQEDSAVYLCASSLAGRETQYFGPGTRLLVL.

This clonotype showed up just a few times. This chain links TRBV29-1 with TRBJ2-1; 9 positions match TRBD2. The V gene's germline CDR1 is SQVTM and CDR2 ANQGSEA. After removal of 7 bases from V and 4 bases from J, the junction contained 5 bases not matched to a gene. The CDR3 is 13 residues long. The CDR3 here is CSATSGWYNEQFF. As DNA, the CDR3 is TGCAGCGCTACTAGCGGGTGGTACAATGAGCAGTTCTTC.

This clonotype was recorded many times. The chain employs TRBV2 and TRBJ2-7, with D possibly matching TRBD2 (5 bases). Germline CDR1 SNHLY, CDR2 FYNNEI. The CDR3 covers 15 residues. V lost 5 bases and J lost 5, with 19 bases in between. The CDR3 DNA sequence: TGTGCCAGCAGTAAGGGATATGGGAGCCTGGACGAGCAGTACTTC. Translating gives CASSKGYGSLDEQYF.

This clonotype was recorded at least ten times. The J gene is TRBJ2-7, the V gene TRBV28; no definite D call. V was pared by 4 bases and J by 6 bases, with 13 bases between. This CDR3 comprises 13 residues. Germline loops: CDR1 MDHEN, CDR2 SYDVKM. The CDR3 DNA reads TGTGCCAGCAGTTCCCTGGGTCGTCCCGAGCAGTACTTC. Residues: CASSSLGRPEQYF. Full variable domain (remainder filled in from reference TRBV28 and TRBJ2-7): DVKVTQSSRYLVKRTGEKVFLECVQDMDHENMFWYRQDPGLGLRLIYFSYDVKMKEKGDIPEGYSVSREKKERFSLILESASTNQTSMYLCASSSLGRPEQYFGPGTRLTVT.

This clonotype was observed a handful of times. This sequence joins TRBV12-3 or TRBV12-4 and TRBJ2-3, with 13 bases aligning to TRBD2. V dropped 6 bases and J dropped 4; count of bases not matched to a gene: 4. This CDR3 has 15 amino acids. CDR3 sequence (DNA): TGTGCCAGCAGAGGACTAGCGGGAGTACCAGATACGCAGTATTTT. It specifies CASRGLAGVPDTQYF.

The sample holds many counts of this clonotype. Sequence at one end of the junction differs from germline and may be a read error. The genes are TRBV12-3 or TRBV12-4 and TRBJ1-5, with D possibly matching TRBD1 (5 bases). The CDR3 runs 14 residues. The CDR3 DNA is TGTGCCAACAGTTTCTTGGGGGGGAGTCAGCCCCAGCATTTT. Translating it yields CANSFLGGSQPQHF.

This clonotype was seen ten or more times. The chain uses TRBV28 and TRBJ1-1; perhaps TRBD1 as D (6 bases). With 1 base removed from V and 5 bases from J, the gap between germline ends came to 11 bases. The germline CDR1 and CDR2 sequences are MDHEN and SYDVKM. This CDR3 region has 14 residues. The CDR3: CASSLFEGGTEAFF. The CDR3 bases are TGTGCCAGCAGTTTATTTGAGGGGGGGACTGAAGCTTTCTTT.

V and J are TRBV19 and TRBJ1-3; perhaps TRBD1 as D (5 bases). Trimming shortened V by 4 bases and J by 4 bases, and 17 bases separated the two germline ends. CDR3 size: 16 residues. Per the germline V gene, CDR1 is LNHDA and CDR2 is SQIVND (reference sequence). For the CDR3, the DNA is TGTGCCAGTAGTACCCCGGGTAAAGGGGTCGGAAACACCATATATTTT. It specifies CASSTPGKGVGNTIYF.

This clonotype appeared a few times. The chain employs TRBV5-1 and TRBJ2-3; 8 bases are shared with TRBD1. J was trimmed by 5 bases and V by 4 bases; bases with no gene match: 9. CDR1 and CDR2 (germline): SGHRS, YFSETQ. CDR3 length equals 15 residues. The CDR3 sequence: CASSAGQEGIDTQYF. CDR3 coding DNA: TGCGCCAGCAGCGCGGGACAGGAAGGGATAGATACGCAGTATTTT. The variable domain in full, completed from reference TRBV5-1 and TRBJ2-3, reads KAGVTQTPRYLIKTRGQQVTLSCSPISGHRSVSWYQQTPGQGLQFLFEYFSETQRNKGNFPGRFSGRQFSNSRSEMNVSTLELGDSALYLCASSAGQEGIDTQYFGPGTRLTVL.

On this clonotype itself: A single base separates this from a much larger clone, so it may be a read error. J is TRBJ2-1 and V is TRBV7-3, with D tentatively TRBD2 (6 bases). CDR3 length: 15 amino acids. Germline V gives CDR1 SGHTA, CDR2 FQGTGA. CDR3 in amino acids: CASSLYQTSYGEQSF. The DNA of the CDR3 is TGTGCCAGCAGCTTATATCAGACTAGTTATGGTGAGCAGTCCTTC.

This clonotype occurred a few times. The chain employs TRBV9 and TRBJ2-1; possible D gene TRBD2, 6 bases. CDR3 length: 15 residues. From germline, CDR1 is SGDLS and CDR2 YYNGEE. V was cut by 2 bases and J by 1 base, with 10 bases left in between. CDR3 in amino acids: CASSVSGLSYNEQFF. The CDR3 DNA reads TGTGCCAGCAGCGTGAGCGGGCTGTCCTACAATGAGCAGTTCTTC.

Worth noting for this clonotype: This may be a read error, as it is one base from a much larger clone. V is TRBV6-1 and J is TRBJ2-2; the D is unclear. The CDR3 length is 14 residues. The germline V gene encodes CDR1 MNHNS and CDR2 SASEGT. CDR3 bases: TGTGCCAACAGTCAAAGGGAGAACACCGGGGAGCTGTTTTTT. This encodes CANSQRENTGELFF.

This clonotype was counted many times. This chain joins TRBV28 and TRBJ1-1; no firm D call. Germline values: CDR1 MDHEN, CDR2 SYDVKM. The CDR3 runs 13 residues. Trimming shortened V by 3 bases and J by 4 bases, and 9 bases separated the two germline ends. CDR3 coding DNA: TGTGCCAGCAGTTTCGCCGTGAGCACTGAAGCTTTCTTT. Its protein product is CASSFAVSTEAFF.